A selection of T cell receptor beta chains follows, all from one sample in a study of response to subunit inactivated influenza vaccine. Each CDR3 protein gets one entry after TCRdb re-called the RT-PCR reads with MiXCR. Of 450,000 to 500,000 distinct CDR3 sequences in the sample, approximately 11% were seen once. This material consisted of PBMCs from blood, taken about 6 weeks after vaccination. The receptor source for this set is a man between 45 and 60 years old who received an inactivated influenza vaccine. The CDR3 runs from the conserved cysteine through the conserved F or W. Fields, in order: clone size, J gene, D gene, V gene, CDR3 DNA, CDR3 protein. D genes are given only for firm matches. Only part of the rows carry a size: once, few, many, or a class if the clone is expanded.

>many|TRBJ2-1|TRBD2|TRBV5-1
TGCGCCAGCAGCTTGGCCCTACTAGCGGGAGGGATCACCTACAATGAGCAGTTCTTC
CASSLALLAGGITYNEQFF
>few|TRBJ1-5|.|TRBV28
TGTGCCAGCATCCCCTTGGGGGGCGCGGGTCAGCCCCAGCATTTT
CASIPLGGAGQPQHF
>few|TRBJ2-7|.|TRBV6-1
TGTGCCAGCAGCCCCAATAGACAGGACGAGCAGTACTTC
CASSPNRQDEQYF
>many|TRBJ2-1|TRBD2|TRBV20-1
TGCAGTGCTAGCGACCTAGCGGGACAAAGGGAGCAGTTCTTC
CSASDLAGQREQFF
>few|TRBJ2-7|.|TRBV20-1
TGCAGTGCTAGAGATTTGGCAGGGAAAGCGCAGTACTTC
CSARDLAGKAQYF
>.|TRBJ1-2|.|TRBV5-1
TGCGCCAGCAGCCCAAACGCCGGATCATATGGCTACACCTTC
CASSPNAGSYGYTF
>.|TRBJ2-1|.|TRBV9
TGTGCCAGCAGCGTAGTTTACAATGAGCAGTTCTTC
CASSVVYNEQFF
>many|TRBJ1-1|.|TRBV5-6
TGTGCCAGCAGCTTGGGGTGGGGAACTGAAGCTTTCTTT
CASSLGWGTEAFF
>few|TRBJ2-7|.|TRBV20-1
TGCAGTGCGCCCCTGACGGACTCCTACGAGCAGTACTTC
CSAPLTDSYEQYF
>many|TRBJ2-6|.|TRBV10-3
TGTGCCATTTCTCCAAATGCTTGGGGGGCCAACGTCCTGACTTTC
CAISPNAWGANVLTF
>few|TRBJ1-4|.|TRBV27
TGTGCCAGCAGTTTACTTGGGTTGCGTAATGAAAAACTGTTTTTT
CASSLLGLRNEKLFF
>few|TRBJ2-7|.|TRBV7-6
TGTGCCAGCAGCTTAGTAGGGGAAGACTACGAGCAGTACTTC
CASSLVGEDYEQYF
>.|TRBJ1-4|TRBD1|TRBV29-1
TGCAGCGTTGGCCAGGGCAGGGGGCGTGAAAAACTGTTTTTT
CSVGQGRGREKLFF
>.|TRBJ1-1|TRBD1|TRBV24-1
TGTGCCACCAGTGATCCAGACAGGGGGTTTTTCTTT
CATSDPDRGFFF
>.|TRBJ2-3|.|TRBV21-1
TGTGCCAGCAGCAAATACGGGACAGATACGCAGTATTTT
CASSKYGTDTQYF
>many|TRBJ2-1|TRBD2|TRBV11-2
TGTGCCAGCAGGAAGGGGGCGGGAGGGCGAAACAATGAGCAGTTCTTC
CASRKGAGGRNNEQFF
>.|TRBJ2-7|.|TRBV28
TGTGCCAGCAGTCGGACAGCAGGGCAGTACTTC
CASSRTAGQYF
>.|TRBJ2-7|TRBD1|TRBV29-1
TGCAGCGTTGCGACAGGGTCTCGCTACGAGCAGTACTTC
CSVATGSRYEQYF
>.|TRBJ1-5|.|TRBV29-1
TGCAGCGTTGGTGCACAGGGTCAGCCCCAGCATTTT
CSVGAQGQPQHF
>many|TRBJ2-1|.|TRBV10-3
TGTGCCATCAGTGTTTCAGTGAATGAGCAGTTCTTC
CAISVSVNEQFF
>few|TRBJ2-5|.|TRBV6-1
TGTGCCAGCACACTAGACCTTTCCCAAGAGACCCAGTACTTC
CASTLDLSQETQYF
>few|TRBJ1-6|.|TRBV25-1
TGTGCCAGCAGTGACTCGAGGGGGTGGGGTAATAATTCACCCCTCCACTTT
CASSDSRGWGNNSPLHF
>many|TRBJ2-5|.|TRBV24-1
TGTGCCACCAGTGATTTTGGGCAGGGTCGGGAGACCCAGTACTTC
CATSDFGQGRETQYF
>.|TRBJ2-1|.|TRBV4-3
TGCGCCAGCAGCCAAGATATCCTTTTGGAGCAGTTCTTC
CASSQDILLEQFF
>few|TRBJ2-3|.|TRBV6-2/TRBV6-3
TGTGCCAGCAGTACGGGACACAGTGCGGATACGCAGTATTTT
CASSTGHSADTQYF
>.|TRBJ2-1|.|TRBV11-2
TGTGCCAGCAGCTACGGACAAGAGGGTGAGCAGTTCTTC
CASSYGQEGEQFF
>few|TRBJ2-7|TRBD1|TRBV7-8
TGTGCCAGCAGCCAGGACAGGGCAGAGCAGTACTTC
CASSQDRAEQYF
>few|TRBJ2-1|.|TRBV4-3
TGCGCCAGCAGCCTGGAGGCGGGACAGAACTACAATGAGCAGTTCTTC
CASSLEAGQNYNEQFF
>.|TRBJ1-1|TRBD1|TRBV28
TGTGCCAGCAGTTTTTACCGGACAGGGAACACTGAAGCTTTCTTT
CASSFYRTGNTEAFF
>many|TRBJ2-3|.|TRBV7-8
TGTGCCAGCAGCTTCGAACCGAGCAGCACAGATACGCAGTATTTT
CASSFEPSSTDTQYF
>.|TRBJ1-2|.|TRBV7-9
TGTGCCAGCAGCTTAGATCCGGCGGGGGCTCCCTATGGCTACACCTTC
CASSLDPAGAPYGYTF
>many|TRBJ1-6|TRBD1|TRBV20-1
TGCAGTGCCACGAGGACAGGCCATAATTCACCCCTCCACTTT
CSATRTGHNSPLHF
>.|TRBJ1-2|.|TRBV15
TGTGCCACCAGCAGACTGGTAGGCGGGGGGCCGGGCGACTATGGCTACACCTTC
CATSRLVGGGPGDYGYTF
>.|TRBJ2-1|.|TRBV3-1
TGTGCCAGCAGCCAACGTTTAACTAGTGTCTACAATGAGCAGTTCTTC
CASSQRLTSVYNEQFF
>many|TRBJ2-5|TRBD1|TRBV5-6
TGTGCCAGCAGCTTTGAGGTCAGTTGGACAGGCCTCCAAGAGACCCAGTACTTC
CASSFEVSWTGLQETQYF
>many|TRBJ2-2|.|TRBV11-2
TGTGCCAGCACTGAGGGATTCGGTTTTAACACCGGGGAGCTGTTTTTT
CASTEGFGFNTGELFF
>few|TRBJ2-7|.|TRBV28
TGTGCCAGCAGTCCTACACGTTACTACGAGCAGTACTTC
CASSPTRYYEQYF
>.|TRBJ1-5|.|TRBV5-1
TGCGCCAGCAGCTTGGGCCCGGATGGCAATCAGCCCCAGCATTTT
CASSLGPDGNQPQHF
>few|TRBJ2-1|TRBD2|TRBV12-5
TGTGCTAGTGGTGCAGCGGGGACGAGCTCCTACAATGAGCAGTTCTTC
CASGAAGTSSYNEQFF
>few|TRBJ1-1|.|TRBV5-1
TGCGCCAGCAGCTTTGTGGACCCTACTGAAGCTTTCTTT
CASSFVDPTEAFF
>.|TRBJ2-3|.|TRBV6-1
TGTGCCAGCAGTCGCCGGGGGGCGGGGCCGGCAGATACGCAGTATTTT
CASSRRGAGPADTQYF